One sample yielded the 28 T cell receptor beta chains listed below, sequenced in a study of cytomegalovirus exposure and HLA in healthy donors. 13 Jbeta primers and 60 Vbeta primers were used for the PCR. The method was immunoSEQ multiplex PCR; TCRdb's version includes in-frame clones alone and lacks a portion of them. The data contain 85,000 to 120,000 clones, around 71% of them singletons. What was sequenced was PBMCs. These TCRs come from a boy aged 5-17 years in good health and CMV-seronegative.

The chain has TRBV6-6 and TRBJ2-3; D gene uncertain. This CDR3 is 11 amino acids long. Trimming took off 5 bases at V and 6 bases at J, with 6 bases between the two ends. The germline gives CDR1 MNHNY, CDR2 SVGAGI (reference sequence). The CDR3 coding sequence is TGTGCCAGCAGTCGCGCTGATACGCAGTATTTT. It yields the protein CASSRADTQYF.

The chain has TRBV30 and TRBJ2-2, with a weak D call TRBD2 (6 bases). CDR1 is GTSNPN and CDR2 is SVGIG in the germline V gene (reference sequence). The CDR3 sequence is 15 residues long. With 4 bases removed from V and 1 base from J, the gap between germline ends came to 13 bases. The CDR3 nucleotides read TGTGCCTGGAAGCTGGGACTGCTGAACACCGGGGAGCTGTTTTTT. Encoded protein: CAWKLGLLNTGELFF.

V usage is TRBV4-1 and J usage is TRBJ1-1; D gene ambiguous. CDR3 length: 14 amino acids. V shed 2 bases and J shed 0 bases, with 7 bases lying between them. Germline CDR1 reads MGHRA; CDR2 reads YSYEKL. The CDR3 DNA sequence: TGCGCCAGCAGCCAACTCAGGATGAACACTGAAGCTTTCTTT. Amino acids: CASSQLRMNTEAFF.

This clone occurred a few times. The V and J genes are TRBV28 and TRBJ1-3; no firm D call. The CDR3 has 15 residues. Germline lookup yields CDR1 MDHEN and CDR2 SYDVKM. Deletions cut 4 bases from V and 0 bases from J, with 10 bases between. CDR3 loop: CASSSFLASGNTIYF. CDR3 bases: TGTGCCAGCAGTTCATTCTTAGCCTCTGGAAACACCATATATTTT. The full variable domain, rest sourced from reference TRBV28 and TRBJ1-3, is DVKVTQSSRYLVKRTGEKVFLECVQDMDHENMFWYRQDPGLGLRLIYFSYDVKMKEKGDIPEGYSVSREKKERFSLILESASTNQTSMYLCASSSFLASGNTIYFGEGSWLTVV.

This chain joins TRBV6-6 and TRBJ2-7; weak D call: TRBD2 (5 bases). With 2 bases removed from V and 6 bases from J, the gap between germline ends came to 14 bases. The CDR3 totals 14 residues. Germline CDR1 MNHNY, CDR2 SVGAGI (reference sequence). CDR3 bases: TGTGCCAGCAGTTACGAGGGTGGAGCATCCGAGCAGTACTTC. This encodes CASSYEGGASEQYF.

The genes are TRBV2 and TRBJ2-1, with a possible D match to TRBD2 (6 bases). The V and J ends lost 7 bases and 2 bases respectively, with 12 bases between them. Germline values: CDR1 SNHLY, CDR2 FYNNEI. The CDR3 totals 14 residues. The CDR3 bases are TGTGCCAGCAAGGAGCGGGCGACCTACAATGAGCAGTTCTTC. It encodes CASKERATYNEQFF.

The chain carries TRBV28 and TRBJ2-7; 8 nucleotides line up with TRBD2. Germline-derived CDR1 and CDR2 are MDHEN and SYDVKM. V gave up 6 bases and J gave up 5 bases; unmatched junction bases: 6. The CDR3 is made up of 13 amino acids. Here the CDR3 DNA reads TGTGCCAGCAGCGAGGGACTAGTTAACGAGCAGTACTTC. Protein sequence: CASSEGLVNEQYF.

The CDR3 is CAISESKDRMNTEAFF. The CDR3 DNA reads as TGTGCCATCAGTGAGTCGAAGGACAGAATGAACACTGAAGCTTTCTTT. The chain recombines TRBV10-3 with TRBJ1-1, with D possibly TRBD1 on 6 matching bases. Germline values: CDR1 ENHRY, CDR2 SYGVKD. V was shortened by 0 bases and J by 0 bases, with 11 bases between the two germline ends. The CDR3 spans 16 residues.

This chain connects TRBV7-8 to TRBJ2-5; TRBD2 matches 10 bases. There are 16 residues in the CDR3. J gave up 4 bases and V 2 bases, and 7 bases lay outside the gene matches. Germline V gene lookup returns CDR1 SGHVS and CDR2 FQNEAQ. As DNA, the CDR3 is TGTGCCAGCAGCTTATGGCTAGCGGGAGTAACAGAGACCCAGTACTTC. Protein product: CASSLWLAGVTETQYF.

This chain uses TRBV2 with TRBJ2-1; no clear D. From germline, CDR1 is SNHLY and CDR2 FYNNEI. The CDR3 contains 12 residues. V shed 5 bases and J shed 9 bases, with 11 bases lying between them. The chain's CDR3 is CASSLYHGEQFF. Written as DNA, the CDR3 is TGTGCCAGCAGTCTCTACCATGGTGAGCAGTTCTTC.

The J gene is TRBJ1-1, the V gene TRBV2; a weak D match, TRBD1 (5 bases). The germline CDR1 and CDR2 sequences are SNHLY and FYNNEI. This CDR3 spans 13 amino acids. Deletions cut 3 bases from V and 7 bases from J, with 12 bases between. The CDR3 sequence: CASSDWGSVEAFF. The DNA of the CDR3 is TGTGCCAGCAGTGACTGGGGCAGCGTTGAAGCTTTCTTT.

V gene TRBV5-8 combines with J gene TRBJ2-7; 9 positions agree with TRBD1. Trimming removed 3 bases from V and 3 bases from J; junction bases left unmatched: 7. CDR1 and CDR2 from the germline V gene are SGHTS and YDEGEE. CDR3 size: 15 residues. The CDR3 reads CASSSGTGLYYEQYF. For the CDR3, the DNA is TGTGCCAGCAGCTCGGGGACAGGGTTATACTACGAGCAGTACTTC. Looking up the rest from reference TRBV5-8 and TRBJ2-7 gives the full variable domain: EAGVTQSPTHLIKTRGQQATLRCSPISGHTSVYWYQQALGLGLQFLLWYDEGEERNRGNFPPRFSGRQFPNYSSELNVNALELEDSALYLCASSSGTGLYYEQYFGPGTRLTVT.

The genes are TRBV4-1 and TRBJ2-1; TRBD2 matches at 12 bases. Germline V gene lookup returns CDR1 MGHRA and CDR2 YSYEKL. This CDR3 is built from 15 residues. J lost 9 bases, V lost 1 base, and 4 bases had no gene match. The chain's CDR3 is CASSQASGRASEQFF. Here the CDR3 DNA reads TGCGCCAGCAGCCAAGCTAGCGGGAGGGCCAGTGAGCAGTTCTTC.

The chain combines TRBV19 with TRBJ1-1, with 10 bases that match TRBD1. Germline V gives CDR1 LNHDA, CDR2 SQIVND (reference sequence). V shed 8 bases, J shed 4 bases, and the junction held 7 bases outside the gene matches. The CDR3 has 14 amino acids. CDR3 nucleotide sequence: TGTGCCAGTGGGGGACAGGGGATTTTCACTGAAGCTTTCTTT. Translating it yields CASGGQGIFTEAFF.

This clone appeared a few times. V is TRBV19 and J is TRBJ2-7; D is perhaps TRBD2 (5 bases). Germline-derived CDR1 and CDR2 are LNHDA and SQIVND (reference sequence). The ends were cut back, 3 bases at V and 6 bases at J, with 15 bases in the middle. CDR3 length: 14 amino acids. The CDR3 loop is CASSMSLERLEQYF. The CDR3 coding sequence is TGTGCCAGTAGTATGTCACTAGAGCGTCTCGAGCAGTACTTC.

V is TRBV6-9 and J is TRBJ1-1, with a weak D call TRBD1 (5 bases). The CDR3 runs 11 residues. Deletions cut 6 bases from V and 10 bases from J, with 12 bases between. The germline gives CDR1 MNHGY, CDR2 SVAAGI. CDR3: CASSPMGGAFF. The DNA of the CDR3 is TGTGCCAGCAGCCCCATGGGGGGAGCTTTCTTT.

The chain combines TRBV5-3 with TRBJ2-3; tentatively, D is TRBD2 (6 bases). TRBV5-3 belongs to the ORF category, with a function that is uncertain. This CDR3 contains 17 residues. V was pared by 0 bases and J by 2 bases, with 16 bases between. The CDR3 region has the DNA TGTGCCAGAAGCTTGGCTCCCGCGGGGCCATCCACAGATACGCAGTATTTT. It codes for CARSLAPAGPSTDTQYF.

The V gene is TRBV6-1, the J gene TRBJ1-1, with D possibly matching TRBD1 (5 bases). CDR3 length equals 18 residues. Germline V CDR1 and CDR2: MNHNS, SASEGT. The V gene lost 0 bases and the J gene lost 2 bases, with 19 bases spanning the gap. The CDR3 here is CASSEAGTFYGGNTEAFF. The CDR3 nucleotides are TGTGCCAGCAGTGAAGCGGGGACTTTCTACGGGGGAAACACTGAAGCTTTCTTT.

In the case of this clone: This CDR3 is missing its conserved last phenylalanine or tryptophan, likely due to a read error. The rearrangement links TRBV5-8 to TRBJ1-2, with D possibly matching TRBD1 (6 bases). CDR1 SGHTS and CDR2 YDEGEE come from the germline V gene. The V gene lost 2 bases and the J gene lost 6 bases, with 11 bases spanning the gap. The CDR3 runs 13 residues. In DNA form, the CDR3 reads TGTGCCAGCAGCTTCAGGGGAATGGATGGCTACACCGTC. It is translated as CASSFRGMDGYTV.

This chain links TRBV4-3 with TRBJ2-3; the match to TRBD1 covers 9 bases. The CDR3 sequence is 16 residues long. The germline V gene has CDR1 LGHNA and CDR2 YSLEER. The V and J ends lost 0 bases and 6 bases, in that order; junction bases with no gene match: 7. The CDR3 sequence: CASSQDRGQGSDTQYF. The CDR3 bases are TGCGCCAGCAGCCAAGATAGGGGACAGGGTAGTGATACGCAGTATTTT.

The CDR3 bases are TGCGCCAGCCACCCCGGGGTCTCCTACGAGCAGTACTTC. Protein: CASHPGVSYEQYF. This sequence joins TRBV10-2 and TRBJ2-7; a possible D gene is TRBD2 (5 bases). The V end was cut by 8 bases, the J end by 0 bases, with 11 bases between. Germline assignment: CDR1 WSHSY and CDR2 SAAADI. There are 13 residues in the CDR3.

CDR3 sequence: CASSPRQVLGLRQPQHF. Here the CDR3 DNA reads TGTGCCAGCTCACCACGCCAGGTGTTGGGTTTGCGTCAGCCCCAGCATTTT. The rearrangement joins TRBV18 to TRBJ1-5; no reliable D call. Germline values: CDR1 KGHSH, CDR2 LQKENI. Trimming took off 1 base at V and 6 bases at J, with 19 bases between the two ends. This CDR3 has 17 amino acids.

Here the CDR3 DNA reads TGTGCCAGCAGTGGACTACAGGGTACCTCCTACAATGAGCAGTTCTTC. It is translated as CASSGLQGTSYNEQFF. J is TRBJ2-1 and V is TRBV6-1; TRBD1 is a possible D gene (6 bases). In germline, CDR1 is MNHNS, CDR2 SASEGT. The ends were cut back, 4 bases at V and 0 bases at J, with 13 bases in the middle. The CDR3 runs to 16 residues.

The chain combines TRBV29-1 with TRBJ2-1; TRBD2 matches at 9 bases. The CDR3 loop spans 14 amino acids. V shed 6 bases, J shed 7 bases, and the junction held 10 bases outside the gene matches. CDR1 and CDR2 from the germline V gene are SQVTM and ANQGSEA. The CDR3: CSVEGLAGHNEQFF. CDR3 sequence (DNA): TGCAGCGTGGAGGGCCTAGCGGGACATAATGAGCAGTTCTTC.

CDR3 coding DNA: TGTGCCAGCAGTTCGACAGGGAAGGTTTACTATGGCTACACCTTC. This encodes CASSSTGKVYYGYTF. The chain couples TRBV2 to TRBJ1-2; 7 bases are a match to TRBD1. Germline V lookup: CDR1 SNHLY, CDR2 FYNNEI. The trim removed 5 bases at V and 3 bases at J, leaving 9 bases unmatched. The CDR3 contains 15 residues.

The chain carries TRBV5-6 and TRBJ1-6; no reliable D call. Trimming took off 6 bases at V and 0 bases at J, with 13 bases between the two ends. This CDR3 region has 16 residues. Germline CDR1 is SGHDT and CDR2 is YYEEEE. In DNA form, the CDR3 reads TGTGCCAGCACCTACTCTCGGGTCTCCTATAATTCACCCCTCCACTTT. Translated: CASTYSRVSYNSPLHF.

V gene TRBV10-2 combines with J gene TRBJ1-2; D perhaps matches TRBD1 (5 bases). The CDR3 covers 15 residues. CDR1 is WSHSY, CDR2 SAAADI, per germline. Between the trimmed V and J ends, which lost 3 bases and 4 bases, there was a span of 15 bases. CDR3 in amino acids: CASSDYSGGSYGYTF. CDR3 bases: TGCGCCAGCAGTGATTACTCGGGGGGGTCCTATGGCTACACCTTC.

This clone occurred once. This chain connects TRBV14 to TRBJ1-3; the D is unclear. The CDR3 is 16 residues long. Germline CDR1 reads SGHDN; CDR2 reads FVKESK. Trimming took off 1 base at V and 2 bases at J, with 12 bases between the two ends. In nucleotides, the CDR3 is TGTGCCAGCAGCCAAGTTCCGGGAGGGACTGGAAACACCATATATTTT. This gives the protein CASSQVPGGTGNTIYF.